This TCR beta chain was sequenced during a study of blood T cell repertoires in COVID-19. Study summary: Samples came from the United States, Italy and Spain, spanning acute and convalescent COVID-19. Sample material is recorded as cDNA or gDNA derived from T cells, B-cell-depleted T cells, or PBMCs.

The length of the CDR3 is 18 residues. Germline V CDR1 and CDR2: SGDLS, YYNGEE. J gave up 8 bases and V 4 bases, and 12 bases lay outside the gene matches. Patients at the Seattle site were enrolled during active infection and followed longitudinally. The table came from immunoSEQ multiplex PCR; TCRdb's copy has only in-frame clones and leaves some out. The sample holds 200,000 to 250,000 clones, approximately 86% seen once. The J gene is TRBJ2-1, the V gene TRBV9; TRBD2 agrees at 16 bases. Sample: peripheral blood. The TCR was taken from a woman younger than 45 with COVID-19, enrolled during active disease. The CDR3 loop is CASSHPLGTSGGADEQFF. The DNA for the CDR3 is TGTGCCAGCAGCCATCCCCTAGGGACTAGCGGGGGGGCCGATGAGCAGTTCTTC.